The source of this T cell receptor (beta chain) is a study of T cells in Graves' hyperthyroidism and ophthalmopathy. The CDR3 regions of TCR beta were amplified from RNA transcripts. The HTBI primer set served for first-round RT-PCR of the TCR CDR3. TCRdb re-analysed the multiplex PCR reads in MiXCR, keeping a single row per CDR3 protein. The table records approximately 530,000 distinct CDR3 sequences, 15% to 20% of them present only once. CDR3 size: 13 residues. CDR1 and CDR2 from the germline V gene are MDHEN and SYDVKM. V dropped 6 bases and J dropped 3 bases, with 11 bases sitting between them. This clonotype appeared many times.

The chain links TRBV28 to TRBJ2-5; D is perhaps TRBD1 (6 bases). This TCR was recovered from a man aged 40-49 years with Graves' ophthalmopathy. Sequencing was done on a sample of blood. The CDR3 DNA sequence: TGTGCCAGCAGCAAAACAGGGAAAGAGACCCAGTACTTC. Its protein is CASSKTGKETQYF.